The 30 T cell receptor beta chains reported below all come from one sample, sequenced in a study of cytomegalovirus exposure and HLA in healthy donors. Repertoires were generated with immunoSEQ multiplex PCR, while TCRdb's copy carries only in-frame clones and drops some. The sample carries roughly 180,000 clones, about 89% recorded once. The specimen sequenced was PBMCs. The origin of the receptors is a man aged 25-45 years in good health and CMV-seropositive.

The chain links TRBV5-1 to TRBJ2-7; 7 nucleotides match TRBD1. The V gene's germline CDR1 is SGHRS and CDR2 YFSETQ. V shed 5 bases, J shed 7 bases, and the junction held 15 bases outside the gene matches. The CDR3 is 15 amino acids. CDR3 in DNA: TGCGCCAGCAGGTCGACAGGGAATCCTAAGAATGAGCAGTACTTC. Protein sequence: CASRSTGNPKNEQYF. The full variable domain, completed using reference TRBV5-1 and TRBJ2-7, is KAGVTQTPRYLIKTRGQQVTLSCSPISGHRSVSWYQQTPGQGLQFLFEYFSETQRNKGNFPGRFSGRQFSNSRSEMNVSTLELGDSALYLCASRSTGNPKNEQYFGPGTRLTVT.

The chain employs TRBV6-5 and TRBJ2-3; D is possibly TRBD1 (5 bases). Trimming cost V 2 bases and J 4 bases, with 13 bases left between them. This CDR3 is built from 15 residues. CDR1 is MNHEY, CDR2 SVGAGI, per germline. The CDR3: CASSYRGQRADTQYF. DNA of the CDR3: TGTGCCAGCAGTTACAGGGGCCAGAGAGCAGATACGCAGTATTTT.

The V call is TRBV29-1, the J call TRBJ2-5, with 8 bases that match TRBD2. The CDR3 consists of 14 residues. The germline gives CDR1 SQVTM, CDR2 ANQGSEA. V trimming: 5 bases; J trimming: 1 base; junction bases outside the gene matches: 6. CDR3 in DNA: TGCAGCGTTCGGGCGGGGGGCCGCCAAGAGACCCAGTACTTC. Protein product: CSVRAGGRQETQYF.

The chain recombines TRBV6-4 with TRBJ2-2; 9 bases agree with TRBD2. CDR1 and CDR2 from the germline V gene are MRHNA and SNTAGT. V was pared by 0 bases and J by 3 bases, with 5 bases of the junction left unmatched. The CDR3 totals 17 residues. CDR3: CASSDSRLAGYTGELFF. CDR3 coding DNA: TGTGCCAGCAGTGACTCGAGGCTAGCGGGATACACCGGGGAGCTGTTTTTT.

This clone appeared a single time. The V and J genes are TRBV11-3 and TRBJ2-7, with D possibly matching TRBD2 (6 bases). V was cut by 5 bases and J by 5 bases, with 19 bases left in between. The CDR3 is made up of 15 amino acids. In germline, CDR1 is SGHNT, CDR2 YENEEA. Written as DNA, the CDR3 is TGTGCCAGCAGCCCCCGATCCGGCGGGATGGACGAGCAGTACTTC. This codes for CASSPRSGGMDEQYF.

The rearrangement uses TRBV19 and TRBJ2-7; D tentatively reads TRBD1 or TRBD2 (6 bases each). Per germline, CDR1 LNHDA and CDR2 SQIVND (reference sequence). CDR3 length: 11 residues. The V gene lost 7 bases and the J gene lost 7 bases, with 11 bases spanning the gap. The CDR3 coding sequence is TGTGCCAGTATGGGGGGCGGTGAGCAGTACTTC. Protein sequence: CASMGGGEQYF. The full variable domain, rest sourced from reference TRBV19 and TRBJ2-7, is DGGITQSPKYLFRKEGQNVTLSCEQNLNHDAMYWYRQDPGQGLRLIYYSQIVNDFQKGDIAEGYSVSREKKESFPLTVTSAQKNPTAFYLCASMGGGEQYFGPGTRLTVT.

The chain employs TRBV29-1 and TRBJ2-7; TRBD2 matches at 11 bases. The CDR3 sequence is 12 residues long. V shed 5 bases and J 4 bases; nucleotides not matched to a gene: 1. Germline CDR1 is SQVTM and CDR2 is ANQGSEA. This chain's CDR3 is CSVRTSGYEQYF. The CDR3 nucleotides are TGCAGCGTTAGGACTAGCGGGTACGAGCAGTACTTC.

The J gene is TRBJ2-1, the V gene TRBV7-3, with a weak D call TRBD2 (6 bases). Deletions cut 4 bases from V and 9 bases from J, with 10 bases between. The CDR3 totals 12 residues. The V gene's germline CDR1 is SGHTA and CDR2 FQGTGA. As DNA, the CDR3 is TGTGCCAGCAGCTCCGCGGGGAGTGAGCAGTTCTTC. Residues: CASSSAGSEQFF. The entire variable domain, with the rest obtained from reference TRBV7-3 and TRBJ2-1, is as follows: GAGVSQTPSNKVTEKGKYVELRCDPISGHTALYWYRQSLGQGPEFLIYFQGTGAADDSGLPNDRFFAVRPEGSVSTLKIQRTERGDSAVYLCASSSAGSEQFFGPGTRLTVL.

This chain joins TRBV7-9 and TRBJ2-5, with 7 bases identical to TRBD1. The length of the CDR3 is 18 residues. The V segment lost 3 bases and the J segment 2 bases; nucleotides outside the gene matches: 15. CDR1 is SEHNR and CDR2 is FQNEAQ in the germline V gene (reference sequence). This CDR3 reads CASSLVEGAGGPQETQYF. CDR3 nucleotide sequence: TGTGCCAGCAGCTTGGTTGAGGGGGCAGGGGGACCGCAAGAGACCCAGTACTTC.

The J gene is TRBJ2-3, the V gene TRBV28; 7 bases match TRBD2. CDR1 and CDR2 (germline): MDHEN, SYDVKM. The CDR3 sequence is 16 residues long. V trimming: 8 bases; J trimming: 0 bases; junction bases outside the gene matches: 11. The CDR3 sequence is CASPKSGATSTDTQYF. The DNA of the CDR3 is TGTGCCAGCCCAAAAAGCGGGGCCACTAGCACAGATACGCAGTATTTT.

The chain recombines TRBV18 with TRBJ2-7, with 10 bases identical to TRBD1. The CDR3 has 13 residues. V lost 6 bases, J lost 7 bases, and 6 bases stayed unmatched. Germline V lookup: CDR1 KGHSH, CDR2 LQKENI. CDR3 DNA sequence: TGTGCCAGCTCGGGGACAGGGGACGGTGAGCAGTACTTC. Its protein is CASSGTGDGEQYF.

In its sample, this clone was seen once. This chain links TRBV6-5 with TRBJ2-4; a possible D gene is TRBD2 (5 bases). Germline CDR1 MNHEY, CDR2 SVGAGI. V lost 3 bases and J lost 8, with 8 bases in between. The CDR3 is made up of 12 amino acids. The CDR3 DNA is TGTGCCAGCAGTTATGAGGGAGACATTCAGTACTTC. Translated, it gives CASSYEGDIQYF.

This clone turned up a few times. V gene TRBV2 combines with J gene TRBJ2-6; 9 bases are a match to TRBD1. Germline V gene data show CDR1 as SNHLY and CDR2 as FYNNEI. CDR3 length: 16 residues. The V and J ends lost 2 bases and 2 bases, in that order; junction bases with no gene match: 1. The CDR3 sequence is CASSETGGAGANVLTF. CDR3 coding DNA: TGTGCCAGCAGTGAAACAGGGGGCGCTGGGGCCAACGTCCTGACTTTC.

This chain joins TRBV5-6 and TRBJ1-4, with D hard to call. CDR1 and CDR2 (germline): SGHDT, YYEEEE. The length of the CDR3 is 15 residues. The V end was cut by 4 bases, the J end by 6 bases, with 16 bases between. CDR3 in DNA: TGTGCCAGCAGCCTCACGCTGCTCGGGTATGAAAAACTGTTTTTT. It encodes CASSLTLLGYEKLFF.

V gene TRBV28 combines with J gene TRBJ2-1; 8 nucleotides agree with TRBD1. CDR1 MDHEN and CDR2 SYDVKM come from the germline V gene. This CDR3 is built from 14 residues. The V and J ends lost 6 bases and 6 bases, in that order; junction bases with no gene match: 7. The chain's CDR3 is CASSHPDRGNEQFF. In DNA form, the CDR3 reads TGTGCCAGCAGCCACCCCGACAGGGGCAATGAGCAGTTCTTC.

The chain combines TRBV7-8 with TRBJ2-7, with D tentatively TRBD1 or TRBD2 (5 bases each). The ends were cut back, 4 bases at V and 2 bases at J, with 12 bases in the middle. The CDR3 spans 14 residues. Germline V gene lookup returns CDR1 SGHVS and CDR2 FQNEAQ. The CDR3 DNA is TGTGCCAGCAGCTCCCACCTGGGGGCCTACGAGCAGTACTTC. The encoded protein is CASSSHLGAYEQYF.

The chain joins TRBV7-8 to TRBJ2-3, with unresolved D. Looked up from germline, CDR1 is SGHVS and CDR2 is FQNEAQ. The CDR3 consists of 15 residues. Trimming cost V 4 bases and J 0 bases, with 11 bases left between them. CDR3 sequence: CASSSWEHSTDTQYF. The CDR3 DNA is TGTGCCAGCAGCTCTTGGGAACATAGCACAGATACGCAGTATTTT.

The chain couples TRBV7-9 to TRBJ2-7; 9 bases match TRBD2. The germline gives CDR1 SEHNR, CDR2 FQNEAQ (reference sequence). V was clipped by 1 base and J by 3 bases; unmatched bases: 4. The CDR3 loop spans 15 amino acids. CDR3 sequence reads: CASSLGVSGSYEQYF. The CDR3 DNA reads as TGTGCCAGCAGCTTAGGAGTTAGCGGGAGCTACGAGCAGTACTTC. The full variable domain, completed using reference TRBV7-9 and TRBJ2-7, is DTGVSQNPRHKITKRGQNVTFRCDPISEHNRLYWYRQTLGQGPEFLTYFQNEAQLEKSRLLSDRFSAERPKGSFSTLEIQRTEQGDSAMYLCASSLGVSGSYEQYFGPGTRLTVT.

J is TRBJ2-7 and V is TRBV7-3; 9 positions match TRBD1. Germline CDR1 SGHTA, CDR2 FQGTGA. The V segment lost 5 bases and the J segment 4 bases; nucleotides outside the gene matches: 9. The CDR3 consists of 15 residues. CDR3 sequence (DNA): TGTGCCAGCAGCGCAGGGGGGACAGGGAGTTACGAGCAGTACTTC. Protein: CASSAGGTGSYEQYF.

This chain links TRBV11-2 with TRBJ2-7; a possible D gene is TRBD2 (5 bases). The CDR3 runs 14 residues. Germline CDR1 SGHAT, CDR2 FQNNGV. V lost 1 base to trimming and J lost 3 bases, with 10 bases between them. CDR3 region: CASSLGGGGYEQYF. The CDR3 region has the DNA TGTGCCAGCAGCTTAGGCGGCGGAGGCTACGAGCAGTACTTC. Based on the CDR3 plus reference TRBV11-2 and TRBJ2-7, the full variable domain is EAGVAQSPRYKIIEKRQSVAFWCNPISGHATLYWYQQILGQGPKLLIQFQNNGVVDDSQLPKDRFSAERLKGVDSTLKIQPAKLEDSAVYLCASSLGGGGYEQYFGPGTRLTVT.

The genes are TRBV4-1 and TRBJ1-4; D is undetermined. Germline V gene data show CDR1 as MGHRA and CDR2 as YSYEKL. The CDR3 is 15 amino acids. V shed 1 base and J shed 8 bases, with 14 bases lying between them. CDR3 in DNA: TGCGCCAGCAGCCAAGTCTTAGGGAACTTGGAAAAACTGTTTTTT. This codes for CASSQVLGNLEKLFF.

This chain uses TRBV2 with TRBJ2-7; D gene uncertain. The CDR3 spans 13 residues. Germline CDR1 reads SNHLY; CDR2 reads FYNNEI. The V and J ends lost 4 bases and 2 bases respectively, with 9 bases between them. For the CDR3, the DNA is TGTGCCAGCAGTGTTGGTTGGGCCTACGAGCAGTACTTC. The encoded protein is CASSVGWAYEQYF.

This clone occurred a few times. The chain's CDR3 is CAWTSGQGNEKLFF. In nucleotides, the CDR3 is TGTGCCTGGACCTCGGGACAGGGTAATGAAAAACTGTTTTTT. V is TRBV30 and J is TRBJ1-4; 9 positions agree with TRBD1. Per the germline V gene, CDR1 is GTSNPN and CDR2 is SVGIG (reference sequence). This CDR3 is built from 14 residues. The ends lost 4 bases at V and 4 bases at J; junction bases unmatched: 4.

This rearrangement joins TRBV11-3 to TRBJ2-7; the match to TRBD1 covers 7 bases. The CDR3 has 13 amino acids. Germline loops: CDR1 SGHNT, CDR2 YENEEA. J was trimmed by 4 bases and V by 2 bases; bases with no gene match: 2. Here the CDR3 DNA reads TGTGCCAGCAGCTTACGACAGGGATACGAGCAGTACTTC. Encoded protein: CASSLRQGYEQYF.

The chain links TRBV15 to TRBJ1-5; D remains unclear. Germline CDR1 and CDR2: LNHNV and YYDKDF (reference sequence). V dropped 0 bases and J dropped 5 bases, with 5 bases sitting between them. The CDR3 loop spans 13 amino acids. In DNA, the CDR3 is TGTGCCACCAGCAGAGAGGCTGATCAGCCCCAGCATTTT. As protein: CATSREADQPQHF.

This chain uses TRBV27 with TRBJ1-4; D is ambiguous. The CDR3 is 14 residues long. Germline assignment: CDR1 MNHEY and CDR2 SMNVEV (reference sequence). The V end was cut by 3 bases, the J end by 3 bases, with 8 bases between. The CDR3 sequence is CASSFGRPNEKLFF. CDR3 bases: TGTGCCAGCAGTTTTGGCAGGCCTAATGAAAAACTGTTTTTT.

The chain recombines TRBV5-1 with TRBJ2-2; D remains ambiguous. This CDR3 has 12 residues. Germline CDR1 SGHRS, CDR2 YFSETQ. The V end lost 1 base, the J end lost 7 bases, and 5 bases lay between the germline ends. CDR3 sequence (DNA): TGCGCCAGCAGCTTGTGGAGCGGGGAGCTGTTTTTT. Translation: CASSLWSGELFF.

The chain carries TRBV9 and TRBJ2-7; the D gene is possibly TRBD2 (5 bases). CDR3 length: 15 amino acids. V was trimmed by 4 bases and J by 4 bases, leaving 18 bases between them. Looked up from germline, CDR1 is SGDLS and CDR2 is YYNGEE. CDR3: CASSKSLGVQYEQYF. The CDR3 nucleotides are TGTGCCAGCAGCAAATCCCTCGGGGTCCAGTACGAGCAGTACTTC.

The gene calls are TRBV4-1 and TRBJ1-2, with D possibly being TRBD1 (5 bases). V was clipped by 4 bases and J by 1 base, with 19 bases between them. The CDR3 totals 17 residues. CDR1 is MGHRA and CDR2 is YSYEKL in the germline V gene. The CDR3 here is CASSPHRRGLDNYGYTF. CDR3 DNA sequence: TGCGCCAGCAGCCCGCATCGGCGGGGCCTCGATAACTATGGCTACACCTTC.

Worth noting for this clone: The sample contains more than one DNA sequence encoding this CDR3. The chain combines TRBV9 with TRBJ2-1, with TRBD2 identical over 10 bases. CDR3 size: 15 residues. V shed 0 bases, J shed 6 bases, and the junction held 3 bases outside the gene matches. Germline-derived CDR1 and CDR2 are SGDLS and YYNGEE. CDR3 sequence: CASSVASGRGNEQFF. The CDR3 DNA reads TGTGCCAGCAGCGTAGCAAGCGGGAGGGGCAATGAGCAGTTCTTC.